A selection of T cell receptor beta chains follows, all from one sample in a study of blood T cell repertoires in COVID-19. Measured with immunoSEQ multiplex PCR; TCRdb has only the in-frame clones, and not every one. The profile shows some 260,000 clones, 88% of them singletons. Sequenced: peripheral blood. The source is a man at least 80 years old with acute or convalescent COVID-19. CDR3s include the opening cysteine and the closing phenylalanine or tryptophan. D genes are given only for firm matches. For some rows the clone size is stated as once, few or many, or as a class when expanded; others skip it.

TRBV3-1/TRBV3-2	.	TRBJ1-5	.	TGTGCCAGCAGCCAAGGGACAAGGGATCAGCCCCAGCATTTT	CASSQGTRDQPQHF
TRBV7-8	.	TRBJ2-7	.	TGTGCCAGCAGCCCCGCGGGGCTTTACTACGAGCAGTACTTC	CASSPAGLYYEQYF
TRBV5-6	.	TRBJ1-3	.	TGTGCCAGCAGCTTAAGCAGGACTGGAAACACCATATATTTT	CASSLSRTGNTIYF
TRBV6-1	.	TRBJ1-4	.	TGTGCCAGCAGGTCCGGGGAGAGTGAAAAACTGTTTTTT	CASRSGESEKLFF
TRBV25-1	.	TRBJ2-2	.	TGTGCCAGCAGTGATCTAGACTTCACCGGGGAGCTGTTTTTT	CASSDLDFTGELFF
TRBV7-2	.	TRBJ1-1	.	TGTGCCAGCAGCTTGTCTAGCAATGAAGCTTTCTTT	CASSLSSNEAFF
TRBV6-5	.	TRBJ2-6	.	TGTGCCAGCAGCCCGGGTGGGGCCAACGTCCTGACTTTC	CASSPGGANVLTF
TRBV29-1	TRBD1	TRBJ1-2	.	TGCAGCGTTGAAGGGGACAGGGCGACCTATGGCTACACCTTC	CSVEGDRATYGYTF
TRBV14	TRBD1	TRBJ2-3	.	TGTGCCAGCAGCCGATTAGGACAGGGGGCCACAGATACGCAGTATTTT	CASSRLGQGATDTQYF
TRBV7-8	.	TRBJ1-5	once	TGTGCCAGCAGCCCGAGGGTTATCAATCAGCCCCAGCATTTT	CASSPRVINQPQHF
TRBV10-3	.	TRBJ2-1	.	TGTGCCATCAGTGATTACTCACTAGACTCCTACAATGAGCAGTTCTTC	CAISDYSLDSYNEQFF
TRBV23-1	TRBD1	TRBJ2-1	.	TGCGCCAGCAGTCAAAAGTCTACAGGGGGCGCCCCCTACAATGAGCAGTTCTTC	CASSQKSTGGAPYNEQFF
TRBV7-9	.	TRBJ2-1	.	TGTGCCAGCAGCTTAGAGTACAACAATGAGCAGTTCTTC	CASSLEYNNEQFF
TRBV5-1	TRBD1	TRBJ1-2	.	TGCGCCAGCAGCCCATTACAGGGGGCTCCCTATGGCTACACCTTC	CASSPLQGAPYGYTF
TRBV14	TRBD1	TRBJ1-6	.	TGTGCCAGCAGCCAGACAGGGGGCGGTTCACCCCTCCACTTT	CASSQTGGGSPLHF